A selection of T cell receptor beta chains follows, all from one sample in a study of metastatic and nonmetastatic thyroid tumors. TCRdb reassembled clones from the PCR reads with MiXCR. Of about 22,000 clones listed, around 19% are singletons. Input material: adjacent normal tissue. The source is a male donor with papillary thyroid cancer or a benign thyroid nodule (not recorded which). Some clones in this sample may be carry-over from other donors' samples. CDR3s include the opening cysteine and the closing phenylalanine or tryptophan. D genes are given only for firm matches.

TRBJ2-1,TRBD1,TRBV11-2,CASIKSQGAYNEQFF
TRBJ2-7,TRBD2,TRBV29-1,CSVVAGALLDEQYF
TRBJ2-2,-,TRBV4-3,CASSQEPLSVGIAGELFF
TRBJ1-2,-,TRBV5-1,CASSLGEYYGYTF
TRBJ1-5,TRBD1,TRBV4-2,CASSQEVQGSQPQHF
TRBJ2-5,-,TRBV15,CATSRVRGRETQYF
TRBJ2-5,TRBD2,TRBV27,CASSFGRLAGGWETQYF
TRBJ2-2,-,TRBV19,CASSIAGALTGELFF
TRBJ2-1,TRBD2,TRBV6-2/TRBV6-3,CASSWIAGEDYNEQFF
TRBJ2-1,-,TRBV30,CASSVVGEQFF
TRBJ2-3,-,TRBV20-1,CSPSPRSSTYTQYF
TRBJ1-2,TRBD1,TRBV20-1,CSAPGGSGTGLYGYTF
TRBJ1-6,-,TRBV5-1,CASSLEPGGRSPLHF
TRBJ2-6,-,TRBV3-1,CASSQDKGMGANVLTF
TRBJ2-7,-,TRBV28,CASSLSRGYEQYF
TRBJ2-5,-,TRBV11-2,CASSPQKGVETQYF
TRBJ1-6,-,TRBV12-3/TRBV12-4,CASSIAGSASPLHF
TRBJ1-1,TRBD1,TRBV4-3,CASIFHRDRGLNTEAFF
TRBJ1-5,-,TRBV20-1,CSARDAGGYINQPQHF
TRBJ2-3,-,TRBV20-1,CSARWAFTTDTQYF
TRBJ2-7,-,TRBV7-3,CASSFDSSTPEQYF
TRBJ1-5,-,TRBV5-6,CASSLGNYQPQHF
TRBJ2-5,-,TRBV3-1,CASSQDLREETQYF
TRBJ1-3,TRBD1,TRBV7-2,CASRLQGANTIYF
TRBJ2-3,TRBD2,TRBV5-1,CASNLVAGGTDTQYF
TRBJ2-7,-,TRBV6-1,CASSMTSSLYEQYF
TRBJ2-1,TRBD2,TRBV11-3,CASSSSIAGMDEKFF
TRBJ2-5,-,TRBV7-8,CASSSSGERLVWEYF
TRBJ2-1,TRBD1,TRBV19,CASSPGTGAYNEQFF
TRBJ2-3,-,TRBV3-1,CASSQEWGGSRGDTQYF
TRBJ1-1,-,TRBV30,CAWSVALGGDNDFF
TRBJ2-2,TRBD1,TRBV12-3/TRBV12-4,CASYPGGFGGELFF
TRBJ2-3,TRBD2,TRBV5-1,CASSPQTSGPRTDTQYF
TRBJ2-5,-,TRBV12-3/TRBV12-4,CASSFGETQYF
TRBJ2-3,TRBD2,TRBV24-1,CAIFRGLAQTDTQYF
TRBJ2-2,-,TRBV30,CAWSVFGGAYYANTGELFF
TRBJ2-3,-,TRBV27,CASSLGDTQYF
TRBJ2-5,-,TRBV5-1,CASSTERGSQKTQYF
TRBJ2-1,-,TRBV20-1,CSGRGPARVGSSYKEQFF
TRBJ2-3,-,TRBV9,CASSVEGRGGTDTQYF
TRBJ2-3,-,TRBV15,CAASRGLAGGLFPYTDTQYF